These 32 T cell receptor beta chains originate from one sample sequenced in a study of cytomegalovirus exposure and HLA in healthy donors. The method was immunoSEQ multiplex PCR; TCRdb's version includes in-frame clones alone and lacks a portion of them. This table holds around 200,000 clones, about 81% found once. Sequences were obtained from PBMCs. The receptors come from a woman aged 30 to 39 in good health and CMV-seronegative.

V usage is TRBV5-1 and J usage is TRBJ2-7; TRBD1 matches at 9 bases. CDR3 length: 15 amino acids. With 2 bases clipped from V and 0 bases from J, the junction kept 3 bases outside the gene matches. The germline V gene has CDR1 SGHRS and CDR2 YFSETQ. CDR3 sequence (DNA): TGCGCCAGCAGCTTTGGGGACAGGGCCTCCTACGAGCAGTACTTC. The encoded protein is CASSFGDRASYEQYF.

The chain couples TRBV5-6 to TRBJ2-5; tentative D call: TRBD2 (6 bases). Trimming shortened V by 4 bases and J by 3 bases, and 13 bases separated the two germline ends. CDR1 is SGHDT and CDR2 is YYEEEE in the germline V gene. The CDR3 contains 14 residues. The CDR3 sequence is CASSPTWGEETQYF. CDR3 nucleotide sequence: TGTGCCAGCAGCCCGACTTGGGGGGAAGAGACCCAGTACTTC.

The V and J genes are TRBV5-1 and TRBJ2-2; the D is unclear. The CDR3 is 13 residues long. Trimming removed 4 bases from V and 6 bases from J, with 10 bases in between. The germline V gene has CDR1 SGHRS and CDR2 YFSETQ. This chain's CDR3 is CASSVEVPGELFF. In nucleotides, the CDR3 is TGCGCCAGCAGCGTCGAGGTACCCGGGGAGCTGTTTTTT.

The chain joins TRBV6-6 to TRBJ1-2, with D possibly TRBD1 on 6 matching bases. V lost 0 bases and J 2 bases, leaving 10 bases between the germline ends. Germline V gene data show CDR1 as MNHNY and CDR2 as SVGAGI (reference sequence). The CDR3 consists of 15 residues. CDR3 loop: CASSYSAGVNYGYTF. Here the CDR3 DNA reads TGTGCCAGCAGTTACTCGGCAGGGGTGAACTATGGCTACACCTTC.

The rearrangement uses TRBV11-2 and TRBJ2-7; 8 bases agree with TRBD1. Germline trimming cut 4 bases from V and 0 bases from J; bases unmatched to any gene: 5. CDR1 SGHAT and CDR2 FQNNGV come from the germline V gene. The CDR3 is 15 residues long. This CDR3 is CASSSGQGYSYEQYF. The CDR3 bases are TGTGCCAGCAGCTCCGGACAGGGCTACTCCTACGAGCAGTACTTC. Full variable domain (rest looked up from reference TRBV11-2 and TRBJ2-7): EAGVAQSPRYKIIEKRQSVAFWCNPISGHATLYWYQQILGQGPKLLIQFQNNGVVDDSQLPKDRFSAERLKGVDSTLKIQPAKLEDSAVYLCASSSGQGYSYEQYFGPGTRLTVT.

For the CDR3, the DNA is TGTGCCAGCAGCGTTGAGGGGAGGTCCTACGAGCAGTACTTC. It is translated as CASSVEGRSYEQYF. The chain has TRBV9 and TRBJ2-7; perhaps TRBD2 as D (6 bases). V was cut by 2 bases and J by 1 base, with 10 bases left in between. Germline V lookup: CDR1 SGDLS, CDR2 YYNGEE. The CDR3 extends over 14 amino acids. Together with reference TRBV9 and TRBJ2-7, the CDR3 gives the full variable domain: DSGVTQTPKHLITATGQRVTLRCSPRSGDLSVYWYQQSLDQGLQFLIQYYNGEERAKGNILERFSAQQFPDLHSELNLSSLELGDSALYFCASSVEGRSYEQYFGPGTRLTVT.

The V gene is TRBV5-1, the J gene TRBJ1-5; TRBD1 aligns across 8 bases. Germline loops: CDR1 SGHRS, CDR2 YFSETQ. V was clipped by 2 bases and J by 7 bases; unmatched bases: 8. The CDR3 contains 15 residues. CDR3: CASSFGTGSWQPQHF. For the CDR3, the DNA is TGCGCCAGCAGCTTTGGGACAGGCTCTTGGCAGCCCCAGCATTTT.

This chain uses TRBV19 with TRBJ1-2, with 10 bases that match TRBD1. There are 15 residues in the CDR3. V lost 3 bases and J lost 4; bases outside the gene matches: 5. Germline CDR1 LNHDA, CDR2 SQIVND (reference sequence). The DNA for the CDR3 is TGTGCCAGTAGTATCGACAGGGGGCGAAGCTATGGCTACACCTTC. Protein: CASSIDRGRSYGYTF.

The rearrangement joins TRBV6-5 to TRBJ1-3; D unresolved. The CDR3 sequence is 14 residues long. Germline V gene sequence: CDR1 MNHEY, CDR2 SVGAGI. The ends were cut back, 5 bases at V and 0 bases at J, with 8 bases in the middle. The CDR3 is CASSGRGSGNTIYF. Here the CDR3 DNA reads TGTGCCAGCAGTGGAAGAGGCTCTGGAAACACCATATATTTT.

This clone was picked up many times. The chain carries TRBV30 and TRBJ1-5; the match to TRBD1 covers 7 bases. CDR1 and CDR2 from the germline V gene are GTSNPN and SVGIG (reference sequence). V shed 0 bases and J 4 bases; nucleotides not matched to a gene: 6. The CDR3 is 15 amino acids. CDR3 region: CAWSVMTGNNQPQHF. The DNA for the CDR3 is TGTGCCTGGAGTGTTATGACAGGGAATAATCAGCCCCAGCATTTT. The full variable domain, in which reference TRBV30 and TRBJ1-5 provide the parts outside the CDR3, is SQTIHQWPATLVQPVGSPLSLECTVEGTSNPNLYWYRQAAGRGLQLLFYSVGIGQISSEVPQNLSASRPQDRQFILSSKKLLLSDSGFYLCAWSVMTGNNQPQHFGDGTRLSIL.

The chain has TRBV11-3 and TRBJ2-2; D is uncertain. This CDR3 is built from 13 residues. Trimming left V 3 bases short and J 4 bases short, with 6 bases between. Per germline, CDR1 SGHNT and CDR2 YENEEA. The CDR3 sequence: CASSLASTGELFF. In DNA, the CDR3 is TGTGCCAGCAGCTTGGCTAGCACCGGGGAGCTGTTTTTT.

The chain is built from TRBV5-1 and TRBJ1-2; 8 positions agree with TRBD1. The germline CDR1 and CDR2 sequences are SGHRS and YFSETQ. The length of the CDR3 is 14 residues. V dropped 0 bases and J dropped 3; count of bases not matched to a gene: 1. CDR3 nucleotide sequence: TGCGCCAGCAGCTTGGGGGGACAGGACTATGGCTACACCTTC. It translates to CASSLGGQDYGYTF.

The rearrangement uses TRBV6-5 and TRBJ2-3; 7 bases map to TRBD2. The CDR3 is 12 residues long. V dropped 2 bases and J dropped 8; count of bases not matched to a gene: 1. From germline, CDR1 is MNHEY and CDR2 SVGAGI. CDR3 bases: TGTGCCAGCAGTTACGGGGAGGGTACGCAGTATTTT. Protein: CASSYGEGTQYF.

The rearrangement joins TRBV5-1 to TRBJ1-4; D not resolved. The CDR3 runs to 17 residues. Germline V lookup: CDR1 SGHRS, CDR2 YFSETQ. Trimming took off 2 bases at V and 8 bases at J, with 22 bases between the two ends. CDR3 in amino acids: CASSFPAEGREREKLFF. CDR3 DNA: TGCGCCAGCAGCTTCCCGGCGGAGGGTCGGGAGAGGGAAAAACTGTTTTTT.

The rearrangement joins TRBV6-1 to TRBJ1-5, with TRBD1 identical over 7 bases. Looked up from germline, CDR1 is MNHNS and CDR2 is SASEGT. The CDR3 length is 17 residues. Losses at the gene ends were 2 bases for V and 0 bases for J; bases not matched to a gene: 7. CDR3 DNA sequence: TGTGCCAGCAGTGAACTGAGACAGGGTTATAGCAATCAGCCCCAGCATTTT. The encoded protein is CASSELRQGYSNQPQHF.

The V call is TRBV6-6, the J call TRBJ2-1, with 9 positions matching TRBD2. V trimming: 4 bases; J trimming: 9 bases; junction bases outside the gene matches: 7. CDR1 is MNHNY and CDR2 is SVGAGI in the germline V gene (reference sequence). The CDR3 spans 14 residues. The CDR3 DNA is TGTGCCAGCAGTTGGGGCGGGGGGGCCCGTGAGCAGTTCTTC. It specifies CASSWGGGAREQFF.

This chain joins TRBV2 and TRBJ1-2; maybe TRBD1 (6 bases). Per the germline V gene, CDR1 is SNHLY and CDR2 is FYNNEI. The CDR3 consists of 14 residues. V was cut by 5 bases and J by 0 bases, with 10 bases left in between. CDR3 nucleotides: TGTGCCAGCAGTAGGGGGGGTCCTAACTATGGCTACACCTTC. Its translation is CASSRGGPNYGYTF.

The chain uses TRBV4-2 and TRBJ2-3; 12 bases line up with TRBD2. The germline CDR1 and CDR2 sequences are LGHNA and YNFKEQ. This CDR3 is 18 amino acids long. V gave up 1 base and J gave up 0 bases; unmatched junction bases: 5. The CDR3 region is CASSQASGRGSSTDTQYF. CDR3 coding DNA: TGTGCCAGCAGCCAAGCTAGCGGGAGGGGATCTAGCACAGATACGCAGTATTTT.

This clone came up once. V is TRBV25-1 and J is TRBJ1-2, with D perhaps matching TRBD1 (6 bases). The germline V gene has CDR1 MGHDK and CDR2 SYGVNS. The CDR3 contains 13 residues. The V gene lost 3 bases and the J gene lost 7 bases, with 12 bases spanning the gap. The DNA for the CDR3 is TGTGCCAGCAGTGAGGACAGAGTATTTGGCTACACCTTC. Translated, it gives CASSEDRVFGYTF.

V usage is TRBV27 and J usage is TRBJ1-1; D possibly corresponds to TRBD1 (6 bases). This CDR3 is 14 amino acids long. Germline V gene sequence: CDR1 MNHEY, CDR2 SMNVEV (reference sequence). The V end was cut by 8 bases, the J end by 2 bases, with 15 bases between. The CDR3 loop reads CASCRQVGNTEAFF. CDR3 coding DNA: TGTGCCAGCTGTCGACAGGTCGGTAACACTGAAGCTTTCTTT.

V and J are TRBV23-1 and TRBJ2-5; D is ambiguous. TRBV23-1 is filed as an ORF, its function uncertain. This CDR3 spans 13 amino acids. The V end lost 9 bases, the J end lost 4 bases, and 15 bases lay between the germline ends. CDR3 in amino acids: CARSRRGGETQYF. CDR3 coding DNA: TGCGCCAGGAGCCGTAGAGGTGGAGAGACCCAGTACTTC.

The CDR3: CASSFGGSSQPQHF. As DNA, the CDR3 is TGTGCCAGCAGTTTTGGCGGGTCTAGTCAGCCCCAGCATTTT. V usage is TRBV7-9 and J usage is TRBJ1-5; D is undetermined. Per the germline V gene, CDR1 is SEHNR and CDR2 is FQNEAQ (reference sequence). The V gene lost 6 bases and the J gene lost 6 bases, with 15 bases spanning the gap. The CDR3 extends over 14 amino acids.

V gene TRBV27 combines with J gene TRBJ1-5, with 8 nucleotides matching TRBD1. After removal of 6 bases from V and 3 bases from J, the junction contained 4 bases not matched to a gene. Germline CDR1 reads MNHEY; CDR2 reads SMNVEV (reference sequence). The CDR3 sequence is 14 residues long. The CDR3 spells CASRDRGLNQPQHF. The CDR3 DNA reads TGTGCCAGCAGAGACAGGGGCCTCAATCAGCCCCAGCATTTT.

This clone was recorded at least ten times. This chain links TRBV7-9 with TRBJ2-7; D possibly corresponds to TRBD2 (5 bases). CDR3 length: 13 residues. Germline-derived CDR1 and CDR2 are SEHNR and FQNEAQ (reference sequence). The germline V and J ends were trimmed by 2 bases and 5 bases, with 10 bases remaining between them. The DNA for the CDR3 is TGTGCCAGCAGCTTAAGAGGGATCGACGAGCAGTACTTC. Encoded protein: CASSLRGIDEQYF.

The chain employs TRBV6-1 and TRBJ2-2; D may be TRBD2 (5 bases). Germline CDR1 is MNHNS and CDR2 is SASEGT. The CDR3 is 17 amino acids. V lost 1 base to trimming and J lost 4 bases, with 16 bases between them. The CDR3 region is CASSEGSEVLGTGELFF. The CDR3 region has the DNA TGTGCCAGCAGTGAAGGTTCGGAGGTCTTGGGCACCGGGGAGCTGTTTTTT.

Here the CDR3 DNA reads TGTGCCAGCAGCTTCACAGGGGACGAGACCCAGTACTTC. Its protein product is CASSFTGDETQYF. The J gene is TRBJ2-5, the V gene TRBV5-6, with 7 positions matching TRBD1. CDR1 and CDR2 from the germline V gene are SGHDT and YYEEEE. The CDR3 runs to 13 residues. Unmatched junction bases numbered 3, after V lost 2 bases and J lost 5 bases.

The chain combines TRBV19 with TRBJ2-7, with D uncertain. The ends were cut back, 0 bases at V and 6 bases at J, with 6 bases in the middle. Germline V gene data show CDR1 as LNHDA and CDR2 as SQIVND (reference sequence). The length of the CDR3 is 12 residues. The CDR3 spells CASSIDAGEQYF. The DNA of the CDR3 is TGTGCCAGTAGTATAGATGCAGGCGAGCAGTACTTC.

The V call is TRBV5-4, the J call TRBJ1-1, with a possible D match to TRBD1 (5 bases). Germline-derived CDR1 and CDR2 are SGHNT and YYREEE (reference sequence). The CDR3 is made up of 13 amino acids. The ends were cut back, 3 bases at V and 3 bases at J, with 9 bases in the middle. Here the CDR3 reads CASSSSGDTEAFF. The CDR3 DNA is TGTGCCAGCAGCTCCTCGGGGGACACTGAAGCTTTCTTT.

The table lists this clone with a few counts. V usage is TRBV27 and J usage is TRBJ1-4; D uncertain. The germline V and J ends were trimmed by 3 bases and 10 bases, with 9 bases remaining between them. CDR1 MNHEY and CDR2 SMNVEV come from the germline V gene (reference sequence). The CDR3 has 12 residues. The CDR3 nucleotides are TGTGCCAGCAGTTTCCTGACGGGAAAACTGTTTTTT. Protein product: CASSFLTGKLFF.

The CDR3 region is CSAAGYGELFF. In nucleotides, the CDR3 is TGCAGTGCCGCGGGGTACGGGGAGCTGTTTTTT. V and J are TRBV20-1 and TRBJ2-2, with D possibly TRBD2 on 6 matching bases. Trimming removed 6 bases from V and 7 bases from J, with 9 bases in between. In germline, CDR1 is DFQATT, CDR2 SNEGSKA (reference sequence). This CDR3 has 11 amino acids.

V and J are TRBV19 and TRBJ1-5; no definite D call. This CDR3 spans 16 amino acids. V lost 3 bases, J lost 0 bases, and 12 bases lay in between. Germline values: CDR1 LNHDA, CDR2 SQIVND (reference sequence). The DNA for the CDR3 is TGTGCCAGTAGTATTGCTCGGACTCATAGCAATCAGCCCCAGCATTTT. Residues: CASSIARTHSNQPQHF.

The chain recombines TRBV6-1 with TRBJ2-7; 11 nucleotides line up with TRBD2. Germline V CDR1 and CDR2: MNHNS, SASEGT. Trimming at V came to 8 bases and at J to 3 bases, leaving 3 bases not matched to a gene. This CDR3 has 13 amino acids. The CDR3, as DNA: TGTGCCAGCCTTGGGACTAGCGGCTACGAGCAGTACTTC. Its translation: CASLGTSGYEQYF.